What follows describes a single TCR beta chain. Its antigen is as yet unknown. This entry is derived from a study of shared clonotypes between healthy human individuals. Study-level points and caveats: Sampling covered nothing but blood. Tissue TCR repertoires likely differ from those found in blood.

V was clipped by 5 bases and J by 7 bases; unmatched bases: 8. The CDR3 runs 16 residues. CDR1 and CDR2 from the germline V gene are KGHSH and LQKENI. The healthy adult donors were HIV-negative and reported no recent acute infections or vaccinations. The unsorted samples had tens of millions of PBMCs used for genomic DNA. Spread over ten immunoSEQ deep assay plates, unsorted PBMC DNA underwent sequencing. This table comes from immunoSEQ multiplex PCR, and its TCRdb copy is limited to in-frame clones, with some not included. The sample has a few hundred thousand clones, about 80% seen once. Sequencing was performed on PBMCs. The sequence derives from a woman aged 40 to 49 in good health. Some clones in this sample may be carry-over from other donors' samples. This chain connects TRBV18 to TRBJ2-1; the match to TRBD2 covers 13 bases. CDR3 coding DNA: TGTGCCAGCTCAACCGTACTAGCGGGAGGGCATAATGAGCAGTTCTTC. Its protein is CASSTVLAGGHNEQFF.